One sample yielded the 20 T cell receptor beta chains listed below, sequenced in a study of shared T cell receptors in the human thymus (dated by TCRdb to the early 2020s). The library was generated by the immunoSEQ multiplex PCR assay. TCRdb retrieved this table from immuneACCESS and kept in-frame rearrangements only. Not all clones are present; in checked studies, unresolved V genes account for under half, and no reason is known for the remainder. Present in this sample are over 450,000 clones, around 78% of which were seen just once. Together, the top ten hold around 0.012% of the sample. These data also featured in a second study, about human thymus T cells.

Sample: thymocytes. The receptors were gathered from a boy under two years old with a congenital heart defect. Donor details come from another sample of the same person, matched by shared clones.

The V call is TRBV19, the J call TRBJ2-3; D remains unclear. This CDR3 is 13 amino acids long. Trimming pared 5 bases from V and 0 bases from J, leaving 6 bases between. The germline V gene encodes CDR1 LNHDA and CDR2 SQIVND (reference sequence). The CDR3 DNA follows: TGTGCCAGTAGTGAGGAGAGCACAGATACGCAGTATTTT. Its translation is CASSEESTDTQYF.

The chain is built from TRBV9 and TRBJ2-7, with TRBD1 identical over 8 bases. The germline V gene has CDR1 SGDLS and CDR2 YYNGEE. This CDR3 spans 13 amino acids. The junction had 3 bases not matched to a gene; V was cut back by 7 bases and J by 0 bases. The CDR3 sequence: CASGQGSSYEQYF. For the CDR3, the DNA is TGTGCCAGCGGACAGGGTTCCTCCTACGAGCAGTACTTC.

This rearrangement joins TRBV15 to TRBJ2-7, with a tentative D call TRBD1 (5 bases). Germline V gene data show CDR1 as LNHNV and CDR2 as YYDKDF (reference sequence). The CDR3 consists of 17 residues. The germline V and J ends were trimmed by 0 bases and 6 bases, with 21 bases remaining between them. The chain's CDR3 is CATSREWNRRVRGEQYF. DNA for the CDR3: TGTGCCACCAGCAGAGAGTGGAACCGACGGGTTAGGGGCGAGCAGTACTTC.

This clone appeared once. V and J are TRBV7-9 and TRBJ2-7; D is perhaps TRBD2 (6 bases). The V end lost 0 bases, the J end lost 2 bases, and 11 bases lay between the germline ends. The CDR3 is 15 residues long. The germline CDR1 and CDR2 sequences are SEHNR and FQNEAQ (reference sequence). The CDR3 region has the DNA TGTGCCAGCAGCTTAGCAGGCGGGAAGGCCTACGAGCAGTACTTC. It yields the protein CASSLAGGKAYEQYF.

The rearrangement uses TRBV4-1 and TRBJ1-4; maybe TRBD1 (6 bases). CDR1 and CDR2 (germline): MGHRA, YSYEKL. Trimming left V 0 bases short and J 10 bases short, with 15 bases between. CDR3 length: 15 residues. CDR3 amino acids: CASSQESRGFGKLFF. The CDR3 nucleotides are TGCGCCAGCAGCCAAGAATCCAGGGGCTTCGGAAAACTGTTTTTT.

The chain uses TRBV6-6 and TRBJ1-1, with D unclear. The germline V and J ends were trimmed by 1 base and 4 bases, with 13 bases remaining between them. Germline lookup yields CDR1 MNHNY and CDR2 SVGAGI (reference sequence). This CDR3 contains 15 residues. This chain's CDR3 is CASSYFGRERTEAFF. DNA of the CDR3: TGTGCCAGCAGTTACTTTGGACGGGAGCGCACTGAAGCTTTCTTT.

The genes are TRBV19 and TRBJ2-7, with 15 bases matching TRBD2. There are 19 residues in the CDR3. J was trimmed by 0 bases and V by 4 bases; bases with no gene match: 10. Germline loops: CDR1 LNHDA, CDR2 SQIVND (reference sequence). The DNA of the CDR3 is TGTGCCAGTAGTACCCACCTCGGGACTAGCGGGAGGAGCTCCTACGAGCAGTACTTC. Residues: CASSTHLGTSGRSSYEQYF.

Written as DNA, the CDR3 is TGCGCCAGCAGCCAAGTGGGCTCTATGGGGCGGAATGAGCAGTTCTTC. This encodes CASSQVGSMGRNEQFF. This chain joins TRBV4-3 and TRBJ2-1; perhaps TRBD1 as D (5 bases). CDR3 length: 16 residues. V shed 1 base and J shed 7 bases, with 17 bases lying between them. CDR1 LGHNA and CDR2 YSLEER come from the germline V gene.

Here the CDR3 reads CASRENRDRSYEQYF. The CDR3 DNA follows: TGTGCCAGCAGGGAAAACCGGGACAGGTCCTACGAGCAGTACTTC. The genes are TRBV2 and TRBJ2-7; 8 bases match TRBD1. With 6 bases clipped from V and 1 base from J, the junction kept 8 bases outside the gene matches. The CDR3 sequence is 15 residues long. The germline V gene has CDR1 SNHLY and CDR2 FYNNEI.

The chain uses TRBV6-5 and TRBJ1-4; D gene ambiguous. Per germline, CDR1 MNHEY and CDR2 SVGAGI. V lost 6 bases and J 3 bases, leaving 14 bases between the germline ends. CDR3 length: 15 amino acids. Here the CDR3 reads CASSPLVPSNEKLFF. CDR3 nucleotides: TGTGCCAGCAGCCCTTTAGTTCCTTCTAATGAAAAACTGTTTTTT.

V and J are TRBV28 and TRBJ2-1; 9 bases align to TRBD2. Trimming took 3 bases from V and 6 from J; bases not matched to a gene: 9. CDR3 length: 16 residues. Germline assignment: CDR1 MDHEN and CDR2 SYDVKM. The CDR3 DNA follows: TGTGCCAGCAGTTTTAGCGGGAGTATCCTCCTCAATGAGCAGTTCTTC. Translating gives CASSFSGSILLNEQFF. Variable domain in full (rest from reference TRBV28 and TRBJ2-1): DVKVTQSSRYLVKRTGEKVFLECVQDMDHENMFWYRQDPGLGLRLIYFSYDVKMKEKGDIPEGYSVSREKKERFSLILESASTNQTSMYLCASSFSGSILLNEQFFGPGTRLTVL.

This clone is a singleton in its sample. The genes are TRBV19 and TRBJ2-2, with D unclear. This CDR3 region has 16 residues. CDR1 is LNHDA and CDR2 is SQIVND in the germline V gene (reference sequence). Trimming pared 1 base from V and 1 base from J, leaving 10 bases between. The CDR3 loop is CASSIVLEKNTGELFF. For the CDR3, the DNA is TGTGCCAGTAGTATAGTACTGGAGAAGAACACCGGGGAGCTGTTTTTT.

This clone was seen only a few times. This rearrangement joins TRBV28 to TRBJ2-1; the match to TRBD1 covers 11 bases. The CDR3 consists of 19 residues. With V trimmed by 7 bases and J by 0 bases, 14 bases remained unmatched. The germline gives CDR1 MDHEN, CDR2 SYDVKM. The CDR3 region has the DNA TGTGCCAGCACGAAGGACAGGGGGCCTGATTTTATCTCCTACAATGAGCAGTTCTTC. It specifies CASTKDRGPDFISYNEQFF.

The chain links TRBV30 to TRBJ2-7; 10 nucleotides line up with TRBD2. V was clipped by 3 bases and J by 3 bases; unmatched bases: 8. This CDR3 region has 15 residues. Germline loops: CDR1 GTSNPN, CDR2 SVGIG (reference sequence). The CDR3 protein is CAWSEGLAPDYEQYF. DNA of the CDR3: TGTGCCTGGAGCGAGGGACTAGCGCCAGACTACGAGCAGTACTTC.

The V call is TRBV29-1, the J call TRBJ1-2; the match to TRBD1 covers 9 bases. The CDR3 totals 16 residues. Unmatched junction bases numbered 12, after V lost 4 bases and J lost 3 bases. Per the germline V gene, CDR1 is SQVTM and CDR2 is ANQGSEA. The DNA of the CDR3 is TGCAGCGTTGGGAGGGACAGGGAAGATGGCTACTATGGCTACACCTTC. It codes for CSVGRDREDGYYGYTF. Drawing the rest from reference TRBV29-1 and TRBJ1-2, the complete variable domain is SAVISQKPSRDICQRGTSLTIQCQVDSQVTMMFWYRQQPGQSLTLIATANQGSEATYESGFVIDKFPISRPNLTFSTLTVSNMSPEDSSIYLCSVGRDREDGYYGYTFGSGTRLTVV.

The chain carries TRBV4-3 and TRBJ2-1, with 15 nucleotides matching TRBD2. There are 17 residues in the CDR3. V lost 8 bases to trimming and J lost 4 bases; unmatched junction nucleotides: 9. Germline CDR1 LGHNA, CDR2 YSLEER. CDR3 in DNA: TGCGCCAGCGCGGGGACTAGCGGGAGGATCGGGTACAATGAGCAGTTCTTC. Translated, it gives CASAGTSGRIGYNEQFF.

The genes are TRBV4-3 and TRBJ2-7, with 9 nucleotides matching TRBD1. V gave up 4 bases and J gave up 5 bases; unmatched junction bases: 9. CDR1 LGHNA and CDR2 YSLEER come from the germline V gene. This CDR3 region has 15 residues. CDR3 nucleotides: TGCGCCAGCAGCCCCTGGAACAGGGGGCCCCACGAGCAGTACTTC. Its protein product is CASSPWNRGPHEQYF.

V gene TRBV11-3 combines with J gene TRBJ2-1; 9 bases fit TRBD2. After removal of 4 bases from V and 9 bases from J, the junction contained 1 base not matched to a gene. The germline V gene has CDR1 SGHNT and CDR2 YENEEA. This CDR3 spans 12 amino acids. The CDR3 sequence: CASSSGLAEQFF. The CDR3 DNA reads as TGTGCCAGCAGCTCGGGACTAGCTGAGCAGTTCTTC.

The chain joins TRBV7-9 to TRBJ2-3; D is perhaps TRBD1 (6 bases). V lost 3 bases and J 0 bases, leaving 10 bases between the germline ends. The CDR3 totals 15 residues. Germline V CDR1 and CDR2: SEHNR, FQNEAQ (reference sequence). CDR3 loop: CASSLLGASTDTQYF. The CDR3 DNA follows: TGTGCCAGCAGCTTGTTGGGGGCGAGCACAGATACGCAGTATTTT.

The V call is TRBV18, the J call TRBJ1-2; a possible D gene is TRBD1 (6 bases). The CDR3 spans 15 residues. V gave up 5 bases and J gave up 4 bases, with 17 bases separating them. Germline V gene sequence: CDR1 KGHSH, CDR2 LQKENI. The chain's CDR3 is CASSNPGHQVYGYTF. CDR3 DNA sequence: TGTGCCAGCTCAAATCCGGGACATCAAGTCTATGGCTACACCTTC.